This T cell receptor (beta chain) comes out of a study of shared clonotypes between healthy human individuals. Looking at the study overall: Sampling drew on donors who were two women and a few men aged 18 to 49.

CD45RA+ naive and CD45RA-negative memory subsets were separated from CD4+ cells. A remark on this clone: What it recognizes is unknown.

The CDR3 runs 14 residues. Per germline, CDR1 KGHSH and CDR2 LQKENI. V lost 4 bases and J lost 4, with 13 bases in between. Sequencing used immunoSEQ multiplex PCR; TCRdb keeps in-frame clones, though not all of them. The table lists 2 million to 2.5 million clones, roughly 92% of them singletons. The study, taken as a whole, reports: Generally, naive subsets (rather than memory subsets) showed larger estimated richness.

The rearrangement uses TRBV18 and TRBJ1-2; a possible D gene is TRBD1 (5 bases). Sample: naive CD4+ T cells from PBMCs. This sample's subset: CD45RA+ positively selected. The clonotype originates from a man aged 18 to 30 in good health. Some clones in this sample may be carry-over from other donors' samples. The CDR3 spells CASSLSDSPYGYTF. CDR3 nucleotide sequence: TGTGCCAGCTCACTCAGTGACAGCCCCTATGGCTACACCTTC.